The next 25 T cell receptor beta chains were all read from a single sample in a study of response to subunit inactivated influenza vaccine. TCRdb reprocessed the RT-PCR reads via MiXCR and lists one record per CDR3 protein. The sample records around 750,000 distinct CDR3 sequences, 21% being singletons. The sample consisted of PBMCs from blood, taken more than 4 days after vaccination. These receptors all come from a man aged 50-60 years who received an inactivated influenza vaccine.

The V call is TRBV10-3, the J call TRBJ2-1; D not resolved. The CDR3 has 16 amino acids. CDR1 is ENHRY and CDR2 is SYGVKD in the germline V gene. With 0 bases removed from V and 0 bases from J, the gap between germline ends came to 9 bases. CDR3 loop: CAISESSVSSYNEQFF. The CDR3 region has the DNA TGTGCCATCAGTGAGTCGAGCGTCAGCTCCTACAATGAGCAGTTCTTC.

This clonotype came up many times. V gene TRBV12-3 or TRBV12-4 combines with J gene TRBJ2-7, with 10 positions matching TRBD1. The length of the CDR3 is 14 residues. With V trimmed by 4 bases and J by 7 bases, 7 bases remained unmatched. The CDR3 nucleotides read TGTGCCAGCAGTTCGAGGGACAGGGGTAGAGAGCAGTACTTC. Amino acids: CASSSRDRGREQYF.

The chain joins TRBV14 to TRBJ2-1, with TRBD2 matching over 7 bases. V lost 4 bases and J lost 0; bases outside the gene matches: 6. Germline-derived CDR1 and CDR2 are SGHDN and FVKESK. The CDR3 has 16 amino acids. The DNA of the CDR3 is TGTGCCAGCAGCCGGTGGGAGGGGACCTCCTACAATGAGCAGTTCTTC. It specifies CASSRWEGTSYNEQFF.

The V and J genes are TRBV11-2 and TRBJ2-5; D is unresolved. Trimming stripped 5 bases from V and 1 base from J, with 8 bases between. The CDR3 runs to 13 residues. The V gene's germline CDR1 is SGHAT and CDR2 FQNNGV. The CDR3 region has the DNA TGTGCCAGCAGCGCCGCAGTCCAAGAGACCCAGTACTTC. It yields the protein CASSAAVQETQYF.

The chain is built from TRBV5-1 and TRBJ2-3; D is perhaps TRBD2 (6 bases). Trimming pared 1 base from V and 2 bases from J, leaving 11 bases between. The CDR3 has 15 amino acids. CDR1 and CDR2 (germline): SGHRS, YFSETQ. The chain's CDR3 is CASSLSGGTTDTQYF. The CDR3 region has the DNA TGCGCCAGCAGCTTGTCCGGCGGGACCACAGATACGCAGTATTTT. Full variable domain (outside the CDR3, taken from reference TRBV5-1 and TRBJ2-3): KAGVTQTPRYLIKTRGQQVTLSCSPISGHRSVSWYQQTPGQGLQFLFEYFSETQRNKGNFPGRFSGRQFSNSRSEMNVSTLELGDSALYLCASSLSGGTTDTQYFGPGTRLTVL.

This clonotype was counted between two and nine times. J is TRBJ2-6 and V is TRBV6-5, with 9 bases lining up with TRBD1. There are 18 residues in the CDR3. V shed 2 bases and J 3 bases; nucleotides not matched to a gene: 8. Looked up from germline, CDR1 is MNHEY and CDR2 is SVGAGI. The CDR3 sequence: CASSYAPGQGYGANVLTF. Written as DNA, the CDR3 is TGTGCCAGCAGTTACGCACCGGGACAGGGATATGGGGCCAACGTCCTGACTTTC.

The rearrangement links TRBV20-1 to TRBJ2-7; 7 nucleotides align to TRBD2. There are 15 residues in the CDR3. V gave up 0 bases and J gave up 6 bases; unmatched junction bases: 11. Germline assignment: CDR1 DFQATT and CDR2 SNEGSKA (reference sequence). CDR3 coding DNA: TGCAGTGCTAGAGATGGGGGGGAGGTGGCAGGCGAGCAGTACTTC. Translated: CSARDGGEVAGEQYF.

This clonotype turned up a few times. The chain recombines TRBV27 with TRBJ2-7; no firm D call. With 1 base removed from V and 2 bases from J, the gap between germline ends came to 9 bases. CDR3 size: 14 residues. Per the germline V gene, CDR1 is MNHEY and CDR2 is SMNVEV (reference sequence). The CDR3 here is CASSLYWDTYEQYF. Written as DNA, the CDR3 is TGTGCCAGCAGTTTATATTGGGATACCTACGAGCAGTACTTC.

This rearrangement joins TRBV27 to TRBJ1-2; D unclear. V shed 2 bases and J shed 9 bases, with 13 bases lying between them. In germline, CDR1 is MNHEY, CDR2 SMNVEV (reference sequence). This CDR3 spans 13 amino acids. The CDR3 region has the DNA TGTGCCAGCAGTTTAGTTAGGGAGGGCAGCTACACCTTC. Amino acids: CASSLVREGSYTF.

The genes are TRBV20-1 and TRBJ2-7, with TRBD2 matching over 7 bases. The CDR3 is made up of 15 amino acids. Trimming removed 0 bases from V and 4 bases from J; junction bases left unmatched: 9. The V gene's germline CDR1 is DFQATT and CDR2 SNEGSKA (reference sequence). This CDR3 reads CSARDRLAEPYEQYF. In DNA, the CDR3 is TGCAGTGCTAGAGATAGGCTAGCGGAACCTTACGAGCAGTACTTC.

The count of this clonotype is one. The chain employs TRBV12-3 or TRBV12-4 and TRBJ2-3, with TRBD2 matching over 11 bases. The ends lost 5 bases at V and 4 bases at J; junction bases unmatched: 11. CDR3 size: 17 residues. The CDR3, as DNA: TGTGCCAGCAGTGGGGGTCCTAGCGGGAGGCTGGCAGATACGCAGTATTTT. The encoded protein is CASSGGPSGRLADTQYF.

Concerning this clonotype: The junction departs from germline at one end; a sequencing error may be responsible. This chain connects TRBV3-1 to TRBJ2-2; 8 bases line up with TRBD1. The CDR3 has 17 amino acids. Germline V gene sequence: CDR1 LGHDT, CDR2 YNNKEL (reference sequence). CDR3 region: CASSQVRTGWNTAELFF. CDR3 coding DNA: TGTGCCAGCAGCCAAGTTAGGACAGGGTGGAACACCGCGGAGCTGTTTTTT.

Ten or more counts support this clonotype. The rearrangement links TRBV5-1 to TRBJ2-1; D gene uncertain. Germline V gives CDR1 SGHRS, CDR2 YFSETQ. The CDR3 runs 12 residues. The V gene lost 4 bases and the J gene lost 14 bases, with 16 bases spanning the gap. CDR3 bases: TGCGCCAGCAGCGCCATGGGCCTTACGGAGTTCTTC. This sequence encodes CASSAMGLTEFF.

This clonotype was picked up a small number of times. V and J are TRBV5-1 and TRBJ2-3; weak D call: TRBD2 (5 bases). The CDR3 contains 13 residues. Trimming shortened V by 6 bases and J by 3 bases, and 11 bases separated the two germline ends. CDR1 is SGHRS and CDR2 is YFSETQ in the germline V gene. The CDR3 region has the DNA TGCGCCAGCAAATCAGGAGGAACAGATACGCAGTATTTT. As protein: CASKSGGTDTQYF. The whole variable domain, remainder taken from reference TRBV5-1 and TRBJ2-3, is KAGVTQTPRYLIKTRGQQVTLSCSPISGHRSVSWYQQTPGQGLQFLFEYFSETQRNKGNFPGRFSGRQFSNSRSEMNVSTLELGDSALYLCASKSGGTDTQYFGPGTRLTVL.

Many counts were recorded for this clonotype. CDR3 bases: TGTGCCAGCAGGGACGGAACGTCGCCCCAGCATTTT. Amino acid sequence: CASRDGTSPQHF. This chain uses TRBV6-1 with TRBJ1-5; no reliable D call. The V gene's germline CDR1 is MNHNS and CDR2 SASEGT. This CDR3 has 12 residues. The germline V and J ends were trimmed by 6 bases and 9 bases, with 12 bases remaining between them.

V gene TRBV20-1 combines with J gene TRBJ2-1; 9 bases align to TRBD2. The germline V gene has CDR1 DFQATT and CDR2 SNEGSKA (reference sequence). The length of the CDR3 is 15 residues. V trimming: 2 bases; J trimming: 7 bases; junction bases outside the gene matches: 9. The CDR3 is CSARRGGRVENEQFF. The DNA for the CDR3 is TGCAGTGCTAGACGTGGCGGGAGGGTGGAGAATGAGCAGTTCTTC.

The CDR3 spells CSATLGQGRVGVYNEQFF. In nucleotides, the CDR3 is TGCAGTGCTACCCTCGGACAGGGGCGGGTGGGGGTCTACAATGAGCAGTTCTTC. The chain carries TRBV20-1 and TRBJ2-1; TRBD1 matches at 9 bases. The CDR3 totals 18 residues. Germline CDR1 and CDR2: DFQATT and SNEGSKA (reference sequence). Unmatched junction bases numbered 16, after V lost 4 bases and J lost 3 bases.

In its sample, this clonotype was seen a few times. V and J are TRBV12-3 or TRBV12-4 and TRBJ2-5, with D unresolved. V lost 2 bases to trimming and J lost 2 bases, with 6 bases between them. The CDR3 spans 13 residues. As DNA, the CDR3 is TGTGCCAGCAGTTTAAGACTGCAAGAGACCCAGTACTTC. This gives the protein CASSLRLQETQYF.

Only a few counts were recorded for this clonotype. The chain couples TRBV7-9 to TRBJ2-2; tentative D call: TRBD2 (7 bases). Germline V CDR1 and CDR2: SEHNR, FQNEAQ (reference sequence). The V and J ends lost 10 bases and 6 bases respectively, with 12 bases between them. The length of the CDR3 is 12 residues. DNA of the CDR3: TGTGCCACTACGCGGGGGCCCGGGGAGCTGTTTTTT. Translation gives CATTRGPGELFF.

This clonotype showed up just a few times. The V and J genes are TRBV27 and TRBJ2-3; perhaps TRBD1 as D (6 bases). This CDR3 comprises 14 residues. The germline gives CDR1 MNHEY, CDR2 SMNVEV (reference sequence). Trimming took off 7 bases at V and 2 bases at J, with 13 bases between the two ends. This CDR3 reads CASTLNRVTDTQYF. In DNA, the CDR3 is TGTGCCAGCACCCTGAACAGGGTCACAGATACGCAGTATTTT.

This clonotype was picked up a small number of times. The rearrangement links TRBV27 to TRBJ2-3; 12 bases align to TRBD2. V lost 4 bases, J lost 5 bases, and 4 bases stayed unmatched. CDR1 MNHEY and CDR2 SMNVEV come from the germline V gene (reference sequence). The CDR3 has 15 residues. CDR3 sequence: CASSSPSGGGDTQYF. In nucleotides, the CDR3 is TGTGCCAGCAGTTCCCCTAGCGGGGGGGGAGATACGCAGTATTTT.

The CDR3 region is CASSKRTGVRTNEKLFF. CDR3 sequence (DNA): TGTGCCAGCAGCAAGAGAACAGGGGTCAGGACTAATGAAAAACTGTTTTTT. This rearrangement joins TRBV7-2 to TRBJ1-4, with TRBD1 matching over 7 bases. Germline V gives CDR1 SGHTA, CDR2 FQGNSA. The CDR3 loop spans 17 amino acids. J gave up 2 bases and V 5 bases, and 11 bases lay outside the gene matches.

V usage is TRBV9 and J usage is TRBJ2-3; perhaps TRBD2 as D (5 bases). Trimming left V 7 bases short and J 3 bases short, with 15 bases between. The CDR3 spans 14 residues. Germline loops: CDR1 SGDLS, CDR2 YYNGEE. DNA of the CDR3: TGTGCCAGCGGCGGACTCGGTATAACAGATACGCAGTATTTT. Its translation is CASGGLGITDTQYF.

The gene calls are TRBV20-1 and TRBJ1-1; D perhaps matches TRBD1 (6 bases). V was clipped by 5 bases and J by 6 bases, with 19 bases between them. Per the germline V gene, CDR1 is DFQATT and CDR2 is SNEGSKA (reference sequence). This CDR3 comprises 14 residues. CDR3: CSAPRPGGVAEAFF. In DNA form, the CDR3 reads TGCAGTGCTCCCAGACCGGGGGGCGTAGCTGAAGCTTTCTTT.

This rearrangement joins TRBV25-1 to TRBJ2-1, with D possibly called TRBD1 or TRBD2 (5 bases each). The germline gives CDR1 MGHDK, CDR2 SYGVNS. The V end was cut by 6 bases, the J end by 7 bases, with 19 bases between. This CDR3 is built from 15 residues. Here the CDR3 reads CASSQAGAIDNEQFF. CDR3 bases: TGTGCCAGCAGCCAGGCCGGGGCAATCGATAATGAGCAGTTCTTC.